These 6 T cell receptor beta chains share one sample of origin, sequenced in a study of HIV-infected children after antiretroviral therapy interruption. Described treatment: PENTA 11 planned treatment interruption arm or continuous ART arm. The TCR library was built from RNA with a 3' RACE protocol and unique molecular identifiers. Via MiXCR, TCRdb re-called the 3' RACE reads, giving one row per CDR3 protein. The sample carries about 89,000 distinct CDR3 sequences, about 7% recorded once. The sequences come from CD45RA+ CD4+ T cells from PBMCs, pooled from several time points, collected from a donor given antiretroviral therapy, either interrupted or continuous. Subset noted: naive CD4+ CD45RA+ CD45RO- T cells. The origin of the receptors is a pool of human donors with HIV.

This sequence joins TRBV24-1 and TRBJ2-2; D ambiguous. The germline V gene has CDR1 KGHDR and CDR2 SFDVKD. Trimming pared 5 bases from V and 8 bases from J, leaving 5 bases between. The CDR3 is 11 residues long. The CDR3 nucleotides read TGTGCCACCAGTGGTCGAGGGGAGCTGTTTTTT. It codes for CATSGRGELFF.

This rearrangement joins TRBV7-9 to TRBJ1-2; D is ambiguous. V lost 5 bases to trimming and J lost 5 bases, with 15 bases between them. Germline lookup yields CDR1 SEHNR and CDR2 FQNEAQ (reference sequence). This CDR3 contains 14 residues. CDR3 in DNA: TGTGCCAGCAGCCGCGGCGGCAGCACTTATGGCTACACCTTC. Amino acids: CASSRGGSTYGYTF.

This clonotype appeared a few times. V usage is TRBV6-6 and J usage is TRBJ2-7; 9 bases fit TRBD2. The CDR3 covers 17 residues. CDR1 and CDR2 (germline): MNHNY, SVGAGI (reference sequence). Losses at the gene ends were 4 bases for V and 1 base for J; bases not matched to a gene: 11. This chain's CDR3 is CASSSRRLAVHSYEQYF. In DNA form, the CDR3 reads TGTGCCAGCAGTTCCCGTCGACTAGCGGTCCATTCCTACGAGCAGTACTTC.

In this sample, this clonotype turned up many times. The chain recombines TRBV20-1 with TRBJ1-5; D perhaps matches TRBD1 (5 bases). Germline-derived CDR1 and CDR2 are DFQATT and SNEGSKA (reference sequence). The CDR3 runs to 14 residues. V was trimmed by 5 bases and J by 7 bases, leaving 18 bases between them. CDR3: CSASLRGPEQPQHF. The CDR3 bases are TGCAGTGCTTCCCTCCGGGGACCCGAACAGCCCCAGCATTTT.

The chain joins TRBV30 to TRBJ1-3; D ambiguous. V was shortened by 0 bases and J by 4 bases, with 7 bases between the two germline ends. The CDR3 spans 13 residues. Germline V gene lookup returns CDR1 GTSNPN and CDR2 SVGIG (reference sequence). CDR3 nucleotides: TGTGCCTGGAGTGTATCCCGGGGAAACACCATATATTTT. Translated: CAWSVSRGNTIYF.

Concerning this clonotype: This may arise from a read error, as a much more abundant clone is one base away. The genes are TRBV25-1 and TRBJ2-1; no reliable D call. This CDR3 is 11 amino acids long. The ends were cut back, 7 bases at V and 12 bases at J, with 13 bases in the middle. In germline, CDR1 is MGHDK, CDR2 SYGVNS. The CDR3 nucleotides are TGTGCCAGCACCCGGCGCGATGGGCAGTTCTTC. As protein: CASTRRDGQFF.